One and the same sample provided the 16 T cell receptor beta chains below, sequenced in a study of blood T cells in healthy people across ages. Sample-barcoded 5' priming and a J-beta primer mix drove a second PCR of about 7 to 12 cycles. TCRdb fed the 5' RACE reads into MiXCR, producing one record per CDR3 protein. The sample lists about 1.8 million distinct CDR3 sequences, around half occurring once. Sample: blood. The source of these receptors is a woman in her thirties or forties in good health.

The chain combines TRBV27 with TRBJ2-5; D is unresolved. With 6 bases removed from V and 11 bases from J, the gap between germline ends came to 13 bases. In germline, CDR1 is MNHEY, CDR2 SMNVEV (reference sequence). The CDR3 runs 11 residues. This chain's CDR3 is CASRTLERQYF. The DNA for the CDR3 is TGTGCCAGCAGAACGTTGGAAAGGCAGTACTTC.

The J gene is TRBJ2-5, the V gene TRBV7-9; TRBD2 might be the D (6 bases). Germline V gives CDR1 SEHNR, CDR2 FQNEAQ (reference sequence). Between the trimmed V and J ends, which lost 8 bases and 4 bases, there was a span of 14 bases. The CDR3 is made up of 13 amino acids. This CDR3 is CASGTGVGETQYF. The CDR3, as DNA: TGTGCCAGCGGGACGGGGGTAGGAGAGACCCAGTACTTC. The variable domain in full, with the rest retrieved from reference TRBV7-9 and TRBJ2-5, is DTGVSQNPRHKITKRGQNVTFRCDPISEHNRLYWYRQTLGQGPEFLTYFQNEAQLEKSRLLSDRFSAERPKGSFSTLEIQRTEQGDSAMYLCASGTGVGETQYFGPGTRLLVL.

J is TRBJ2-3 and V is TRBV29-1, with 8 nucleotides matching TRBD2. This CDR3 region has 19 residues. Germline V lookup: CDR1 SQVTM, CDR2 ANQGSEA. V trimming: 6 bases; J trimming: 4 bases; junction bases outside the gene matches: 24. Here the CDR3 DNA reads TGCAGCGTAGCCCGGACTAGCCGTTGGGGCACATGGAACCCAGATACGCAGTATTTT. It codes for CSVARTSRWGTWNPDTQYF.

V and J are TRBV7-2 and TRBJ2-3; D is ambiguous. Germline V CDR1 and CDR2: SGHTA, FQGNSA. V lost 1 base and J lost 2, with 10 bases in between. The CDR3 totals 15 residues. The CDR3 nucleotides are TGTGCCAGCAGCTTAGGGGAATTTACCACAGATACGCAGTATTTT. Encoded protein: CASSLGEFTTDTQYF.

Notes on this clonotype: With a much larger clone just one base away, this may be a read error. In DNA, the CDR3 is TGCGCCAGCAGGCTGGACGGGGGAGGTGAAAAACTGTTTTTT. Translating gives CASRLDGGGEKLFF. V usage is TRBV10-2 and J usage is TRBJ1-4, with a weak D call TRBD1 (5 bases). The germline gives CDR1 WSHSY, CDR2 SAAADI. This CDR3 spans 14 amino acids. V was shortened by 6 bases and J by 7 bases, with 15 bases between the two germline ends.

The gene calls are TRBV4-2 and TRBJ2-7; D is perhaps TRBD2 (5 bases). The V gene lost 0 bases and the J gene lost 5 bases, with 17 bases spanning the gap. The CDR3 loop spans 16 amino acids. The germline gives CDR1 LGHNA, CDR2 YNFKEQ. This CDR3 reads CASSQDPPGSLNEQYF. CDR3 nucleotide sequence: TGTGCCAGCAGCCAAGATCCCCCGGGATCCCTAAACGAGCAGTACTTC.

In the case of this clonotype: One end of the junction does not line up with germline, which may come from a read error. The CDR3 region is CASSFLDGNNEQFF. CDR3 bases: TGCGCCAGCAGCTTCCTGGACGGAAACAATGAGCAGTTTTTC. The V gene is TRBV5-1, the J gene TRBJ2-1, with unresolved D. The CDR3 has 14 amino acids. The germline V gene has CDR1 SGHRS and CDR2 YFSETQ.

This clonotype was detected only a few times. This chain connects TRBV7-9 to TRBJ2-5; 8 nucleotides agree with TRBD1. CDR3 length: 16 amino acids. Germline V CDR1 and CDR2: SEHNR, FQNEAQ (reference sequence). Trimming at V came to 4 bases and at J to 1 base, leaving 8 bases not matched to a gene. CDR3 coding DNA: TGTGCCAGCAGCTCGGACAGGGTATCGGGCCAAGAGACCCAGTACTTC. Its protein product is CASSSDRVSGQETQYF.

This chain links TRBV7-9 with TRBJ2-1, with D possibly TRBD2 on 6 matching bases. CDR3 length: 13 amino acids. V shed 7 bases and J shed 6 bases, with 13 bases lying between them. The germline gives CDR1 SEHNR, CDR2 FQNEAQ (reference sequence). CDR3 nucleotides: TGTGCCAGCAATCCGGGGAGGTCCAATGAGCAGTTCTTC. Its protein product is CASNPGRSNEQFF.

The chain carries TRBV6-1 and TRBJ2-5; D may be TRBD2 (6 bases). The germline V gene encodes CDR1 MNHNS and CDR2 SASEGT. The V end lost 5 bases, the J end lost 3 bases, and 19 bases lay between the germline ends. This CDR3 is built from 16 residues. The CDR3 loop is CASSPVGGSWEETQYF. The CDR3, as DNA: TGTGCCAGCAGTCCAGTGGGGGGTAGTTGGGAAGAGACCCAGTACTTC.

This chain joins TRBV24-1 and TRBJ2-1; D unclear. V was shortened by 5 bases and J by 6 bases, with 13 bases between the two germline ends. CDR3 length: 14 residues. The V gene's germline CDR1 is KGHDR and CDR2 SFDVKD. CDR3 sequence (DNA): TGTGCCACCAGTGGCCCGCAGAGAACCAATGAGCAGTTCTTC. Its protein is CATSGPQRTNEQFF.

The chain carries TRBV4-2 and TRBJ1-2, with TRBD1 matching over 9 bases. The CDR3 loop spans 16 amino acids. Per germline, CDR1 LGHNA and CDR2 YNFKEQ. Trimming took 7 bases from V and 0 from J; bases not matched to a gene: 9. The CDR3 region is CASILSRDRANYGYTF. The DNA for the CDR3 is TGTGCCAGCATCCTATCCAGGGACAGGGCTAACTATGGCTACACCTTC.

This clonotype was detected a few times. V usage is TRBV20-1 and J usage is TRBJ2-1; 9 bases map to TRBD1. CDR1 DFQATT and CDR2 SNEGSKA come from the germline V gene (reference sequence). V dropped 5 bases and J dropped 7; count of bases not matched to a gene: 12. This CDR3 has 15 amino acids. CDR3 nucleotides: TGCAGTGCTTTCTACCGGGACAGGGTATGGAATGAGCAGTTCTTC. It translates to CSAFYRDRVWNEQFF.

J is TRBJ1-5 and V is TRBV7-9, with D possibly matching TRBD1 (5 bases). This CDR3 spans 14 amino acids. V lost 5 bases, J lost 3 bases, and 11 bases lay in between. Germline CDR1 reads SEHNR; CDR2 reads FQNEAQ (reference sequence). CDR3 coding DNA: TGTGCCAGCAGCCCGCGGGACCTCAATCAGCCCCAGCATTTT. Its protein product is CASSPRDLNQPQHF.

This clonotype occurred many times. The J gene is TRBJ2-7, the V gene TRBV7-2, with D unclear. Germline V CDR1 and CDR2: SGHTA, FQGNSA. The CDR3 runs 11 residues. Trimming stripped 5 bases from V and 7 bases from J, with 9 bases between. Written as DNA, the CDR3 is TGTGCCAGCAGCCTGGTTCTGGAGCAGTACTTC. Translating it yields CASSLVLEQYF.

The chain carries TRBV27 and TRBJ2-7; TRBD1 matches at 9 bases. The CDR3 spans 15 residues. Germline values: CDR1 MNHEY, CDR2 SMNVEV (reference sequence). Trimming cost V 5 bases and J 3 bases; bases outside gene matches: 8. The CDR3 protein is CASSRYRGRSYEQYF. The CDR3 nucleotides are TGTGCCAGCAGTCGTTACAGGGGGCGCAGCTACGAGCAGTACTTC.